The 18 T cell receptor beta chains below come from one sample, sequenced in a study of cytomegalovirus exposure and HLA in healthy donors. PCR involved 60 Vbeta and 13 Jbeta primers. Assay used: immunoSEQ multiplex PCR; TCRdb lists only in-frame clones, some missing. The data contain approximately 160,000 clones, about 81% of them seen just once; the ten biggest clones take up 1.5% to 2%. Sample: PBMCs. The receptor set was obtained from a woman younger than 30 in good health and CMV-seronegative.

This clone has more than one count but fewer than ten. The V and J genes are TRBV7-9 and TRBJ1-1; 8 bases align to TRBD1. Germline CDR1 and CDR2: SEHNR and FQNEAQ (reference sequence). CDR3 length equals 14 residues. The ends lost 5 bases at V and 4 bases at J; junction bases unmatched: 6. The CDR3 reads CASSTRTGTTEAFF. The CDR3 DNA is TGTGCCAGCAGCACCAGGACAGGGACCACTGAAGCTTTCTTT.

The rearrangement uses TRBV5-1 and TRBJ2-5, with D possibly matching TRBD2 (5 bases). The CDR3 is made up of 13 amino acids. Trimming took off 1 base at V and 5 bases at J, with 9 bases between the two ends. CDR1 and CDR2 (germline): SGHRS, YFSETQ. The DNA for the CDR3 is TGCGCCAGCAGCTTGAGGCGAGGGGAGACCCAGTACTTC. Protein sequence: CASSLRRGETQYF.

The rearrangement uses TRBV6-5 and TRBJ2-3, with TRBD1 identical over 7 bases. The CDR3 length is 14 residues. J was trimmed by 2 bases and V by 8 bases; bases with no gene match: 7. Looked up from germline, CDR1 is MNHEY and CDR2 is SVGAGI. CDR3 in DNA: TGTGCCAGCGGGGACAGCATCCCCACAGATACGCAGTATTTT. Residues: CASGDSIPTDTQYF.

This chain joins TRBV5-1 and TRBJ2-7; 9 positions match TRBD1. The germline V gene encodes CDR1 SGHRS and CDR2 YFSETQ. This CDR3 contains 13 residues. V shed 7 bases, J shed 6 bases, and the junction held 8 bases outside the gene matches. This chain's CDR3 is CASRPGQGFEQYF. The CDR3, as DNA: TGCGCCAGCCGTCCAGGACAGGGGTTCGAGCAGTACTTC.

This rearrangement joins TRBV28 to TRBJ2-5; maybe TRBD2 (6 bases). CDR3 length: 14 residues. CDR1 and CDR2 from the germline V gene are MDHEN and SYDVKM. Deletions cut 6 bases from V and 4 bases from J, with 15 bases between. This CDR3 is CASRHGSVGETQYF. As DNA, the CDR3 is TGTGCCAGCAGGCACGGGAGCGTTGGAGAGACCCAGTACTTC.

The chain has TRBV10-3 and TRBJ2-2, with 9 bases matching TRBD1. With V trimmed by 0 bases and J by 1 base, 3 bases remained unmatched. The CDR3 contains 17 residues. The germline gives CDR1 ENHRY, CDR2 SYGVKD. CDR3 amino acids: CAISESGTGKNTGELFF. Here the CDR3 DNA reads TGTGCCATCAGTGAGTCCGGGACAGGGAAGAACACCGGGGAGCTGTTTTTT.

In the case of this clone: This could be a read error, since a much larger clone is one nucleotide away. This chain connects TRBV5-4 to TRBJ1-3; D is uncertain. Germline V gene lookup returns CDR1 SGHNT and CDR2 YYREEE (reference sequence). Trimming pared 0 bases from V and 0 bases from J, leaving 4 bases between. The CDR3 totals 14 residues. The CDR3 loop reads CASSLDSSGNTIYF. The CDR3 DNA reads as TGTGCCAGCAGCTTGGACAGCTCTGGAAACACCATATATTTT.

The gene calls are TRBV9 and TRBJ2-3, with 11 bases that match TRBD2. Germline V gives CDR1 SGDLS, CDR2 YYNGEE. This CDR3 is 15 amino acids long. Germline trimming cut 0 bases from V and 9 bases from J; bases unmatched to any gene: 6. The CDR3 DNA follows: TGTGCCAGCAGCGTAGTGGAACTAGCGGGAGTCACGCAGTATTTT. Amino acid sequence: CASSVVELAGVTQYF.

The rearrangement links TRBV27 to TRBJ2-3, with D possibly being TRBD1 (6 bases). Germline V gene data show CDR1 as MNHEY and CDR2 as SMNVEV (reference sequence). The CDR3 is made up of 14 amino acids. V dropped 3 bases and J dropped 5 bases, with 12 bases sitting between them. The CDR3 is CASSLVGAQDTQYF. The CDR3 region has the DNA TGTGCCAGCAGTTTGGTGGGGGCGCAAGATACGCAGTATTTT.

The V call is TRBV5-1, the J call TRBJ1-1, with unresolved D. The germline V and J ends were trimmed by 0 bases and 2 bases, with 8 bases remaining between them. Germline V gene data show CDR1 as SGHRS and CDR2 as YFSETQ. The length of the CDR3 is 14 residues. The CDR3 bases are TGCGCCAGCAGCTTGGCCACTGCAAACACTGAAGCTTTCTTT. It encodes CASSLATANTEAFF.

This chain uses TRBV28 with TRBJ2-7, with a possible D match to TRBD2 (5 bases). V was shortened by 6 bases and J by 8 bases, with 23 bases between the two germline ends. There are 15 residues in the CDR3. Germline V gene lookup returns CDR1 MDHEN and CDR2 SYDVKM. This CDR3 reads CASSPPLVSGNKQYF. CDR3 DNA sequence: TGTGCCAGCAGCCCCCCACTAGTTTCGGGAAATAAGCAGTACTTC.

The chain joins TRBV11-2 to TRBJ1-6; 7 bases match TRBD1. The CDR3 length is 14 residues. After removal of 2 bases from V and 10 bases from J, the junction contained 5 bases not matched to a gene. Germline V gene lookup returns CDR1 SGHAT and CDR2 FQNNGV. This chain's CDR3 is CASSLRQGRSPLHF. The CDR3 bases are TGTGCCAGCAGCTTAAGACAGGGAAGGTCACCCCTCCACTTT.

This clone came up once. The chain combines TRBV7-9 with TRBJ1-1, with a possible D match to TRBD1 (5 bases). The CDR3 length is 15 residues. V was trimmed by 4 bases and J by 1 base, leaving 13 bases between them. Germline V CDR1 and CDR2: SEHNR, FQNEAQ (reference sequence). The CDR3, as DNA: TGTGCCAGCAGCTCACTCCGAGACAGGAACACTGAAGCTTTCTTT. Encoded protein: CASSSLRDRNTEAFF.

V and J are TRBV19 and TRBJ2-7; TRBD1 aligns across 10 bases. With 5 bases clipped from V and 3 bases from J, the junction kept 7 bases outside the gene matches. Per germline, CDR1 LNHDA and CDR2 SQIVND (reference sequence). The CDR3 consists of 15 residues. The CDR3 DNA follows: TGTGCCAGTAGTGTCGGGACAGGGGTAGTCTACGAGCAGTACTTC. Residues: CASSVGTGVVYEQYF.

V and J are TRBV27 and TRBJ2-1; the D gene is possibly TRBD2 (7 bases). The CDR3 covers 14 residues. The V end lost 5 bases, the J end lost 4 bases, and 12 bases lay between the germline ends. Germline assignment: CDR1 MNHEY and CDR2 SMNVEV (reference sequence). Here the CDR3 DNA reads TGTGCCAGCAGTGGGAGGGGGGGGTACAATGAGCAGTTCTTC. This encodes CASSGRGGYNEQFF.

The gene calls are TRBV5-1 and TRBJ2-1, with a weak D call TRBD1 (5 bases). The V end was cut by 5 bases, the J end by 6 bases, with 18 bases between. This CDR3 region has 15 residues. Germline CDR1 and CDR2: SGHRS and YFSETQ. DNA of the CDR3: TGCGCCAGCAGAAGATCCTTGGGCAGGGTCAATGAGCAGTTCTTC. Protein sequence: CASRRSLGRVNEQFF. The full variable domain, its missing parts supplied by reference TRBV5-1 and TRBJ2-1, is KAGVTQTPRYLIKTRGQQVTLSCSPISGHRSVSWYQQTPGQGLQFLFEYFSETQRNKGNFPGRFSGRQFSNSRSEMNVSTLELGDSALYLCASRRSLGRVNEQFFGPGTRLTVL.

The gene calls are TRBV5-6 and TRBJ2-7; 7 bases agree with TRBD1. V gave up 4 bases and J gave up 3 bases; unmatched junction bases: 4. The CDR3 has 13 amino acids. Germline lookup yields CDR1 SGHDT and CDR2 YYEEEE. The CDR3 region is CASSDWDSYEQYF. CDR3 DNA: TGTGCCAGCAGCGACTGGGACAGCTACGAGCAGTACTTC.

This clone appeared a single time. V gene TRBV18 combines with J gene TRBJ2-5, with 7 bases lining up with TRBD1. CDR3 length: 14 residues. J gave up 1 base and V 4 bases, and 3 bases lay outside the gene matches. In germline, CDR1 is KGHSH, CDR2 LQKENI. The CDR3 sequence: CASSQQGFQETQYF. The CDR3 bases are TGTGCCAGCTCACAACAGGGGTTCCAAGAGACCCAGTACTTC.